These T cell receptor beta chains were read from a single sample in a study of T cells in localized non-small cell lung cancer. The assay was immunoSEQ multiplex PCR, and TCRdb's table has in-frame clones only and misses some. The repertoire holds under 50,000 clones, with around 86% as singletons. Source: PBMCs, taken before any cancer treatment. These receptors came from a man between 40 and 70 years old with stage II lung adenocarcinoma. CDR3s include the opening cysteine and the closing phenylalanine or tryptophan. The D gene is left open where the match is weak. Some rows have no size entry. The others give once, few or many, or a class for an expanded clone.

D	J	V	size	DNA	CDR3
NA	TRBJ1-1	TRBV9	once	TGTGCCAGCAGCGTACTAAGCGGTTCGGGGGCTTTCTTT	CASSVLSGSGAFF
NA	TRBJ2-1	TRBV27	NA	TGTGCCAGCGGCTACAATGAGCAGTTCTTC	CASGYNEQFF
NA	TRBJ2-1	TRBV28	NA	TGTGCCAGCAGTTTAGTTAGCGGATCCTACAATGAGCAGTTCTTC	CASSLVSGSYNEQFF
NA	TRBJ2-5	TRBV19	NA	TGTGCCAGTAGCCCGTCACAGGGCTTCCAAGAGACCCAGTACTTC	CASSPSQGFQETQYF
NA	TRBJ2-1	TRBV27	NA	TGTGCCAGCAGCCGCCTCCAGGAGCAGTTCTTC	CASSRLQEQFF
NA	TRBJ2-1	TRBV11-1	NA	TGTGCCAGCAGCTTAGCAGAAAGGGATGAGCAGTTCTTC	CASSLAERDEQFF
TRBD1	TRBJ1-4	TRBV7-6	NA	TGTGCCAGCAGCTCATTTGGGACAGGAGATAATGAAAAACTGTTTTTT	CASSSFGTGDNEKLFF
NA	TRBJ2-1	TRBV15	NA	TGTGCCACCAGCAGGAAAAGCTCCTTCTACAATGAGCAGTTCTTC	CATSRKSSFYNEQFF
TRBD1	TRBJ1-1	TRBV5-1	once	TGCGCCAGCAGCCTATACAGGGGGAACACTGAAGCTTTCTTT	CASSLYRGNTEAFF
TRBD1	TRBJ1-2	TRBV19	NA	TGTGCCAGTAGTATAGGTTTCCCGGGACAGGCGACCTATGGCTACACCTTC	CASSIGFPGQATYGYTF
TRBD2	TRBJ2-7	TRBV5-1	NA	TGCGCCAGCAGCTTGGCCGGACTAGCGGGGACTGTCTACGAGCAGTACTTC	CASSLAGLAGTVYEQYF
NA	TRBJ1-6	TRBV2	NA	TGTGCCAGCAGACGGTTAAAGGATTCACCCCTCCACTTT	CASRRLKDSPLHF
NA	TRBJ1-3	TRBV11-2	NA	TGTGCCAGCAGCTTAGCCGGGATCTCTGGAAACACCATATATTTT	CASSLAGISGNTIYF
TRBD2	TRBJ2-5	TRBV4-1	NA	TGCGCCAGCAGCCAAGGGCTAGCGGGGCCTGCGTACCAAGAGACCCAGTACTTC	CASSQGLAGPAYQETQYF
NA	TRBJ2-2	TRBV5-4	NA	TGTGCCAGCAGCTTGGTTGGAAACACCGGGGAGCTGTTTTTT	CASSLVGNTGELFF
TRBD1	TRBJ1-1	TRBV18	NA	TGTGCCAGCTCACTTGACAGGGGGGGGGACACTGAAGCTTTCTTT	CASSLDRGGDTEAFF
NA	TRBJ1-6	TRBV11-3	NA	TGTGCCAGCAGCTTAGGCCGGGGGTCAAATTCACCCCTCCACTTT	CASSLGRGSNSPLHF
NA	TRBJ2-5	TRBV30	few	TGTGCCTGGAGTGTCTACTTCGAGTACCAAGAGACCCAGTACTTC	CAWSVYFEYQETQYF
NA	TRBJ1-5	TRBV6-5	NA	TGTGCCAGCAGTCGCGGACTGGGGCCCCAGCATTTT	CASSRGLGPQHF
NA	TRBJ2-1	TRBV4-1	NA	TGCGCCAGCGGGGGGGCCGGTGAGGGTGAGCAGTTCTTC	CASGGAGEGEQFF
NA	TRBJ2-3	TRBV5-4	NA	TGTGCCAGCAGCCCCATGACGACAGGTTACGATACGCAGTATTTT	CASSPMTTGYDTQYF
TRBD1	TRBJ1-1	TRBV19	NA	TGTGCCAGTAGTATTGGACAGGGAATCACTGAAGCTTTCTTT	CASSIGQGITEAFF
NA	TRBJ2-3	TRBV2	NA	TGTGCCAGCAGTGAAGCTGGGATAGCCGCAGATACGCAGTATTTT	CASSEAGIAADTQYF
NA	TRBJ1-1	TRBV9	NA	TGTGCCAGCAGCGTAGGTGGGCAGCTCCTGAACACTGAAGCTTTCTTT	CASSVGGQLLNTEAFF
TRBD2	TRBJ2-3	TRBV28	NA	TGTGCCAGCAGTTTATTCACCCGCGGGGGGGCCACAGATACGCAGTATTTT	CASSLFTRGGATDTQYF
TRBD1	TRBJ1-2	TRBV9	NA	TGTGCCAGCAGCACTCCAGGGGGAGGCTACACCTTC	CASSTPGGGYTF
NA	TRBJ1-5	TRBV19	NA	TGTGCCAGTAGTATAGCAGGGTTCAATCAGCCCCAGCATTTT	CASSIAGFNQPQHF
TRBD1	TRBJ1-2	TRBV28	NA	TGTGCCAGCTTGGACAGGGGATTCGATGGCTACACCTTC	CASLDRGFDGYTF
NA	TRBJ1-2	TRBV5-6	NA	TGTGCCAGCAGCCTCTATCCCCGGGCAGGGACTAGCTATGGCTACACCTTC	CASSLYPRAGTSYGYTF
TRBD1	TRBJ1-5	TRBV28	NA	TGTGCCAGCAGTTACTATACAGGGGGCAATCAGCCCCAGCATTTT	CASSYYTGGNQPQHF
NA	TRBJ2-1	TRBV7-6	NA	TGTGCCAGCAGCTTAGGTGGGGGTATTAATGAGCAGTTCTTC	CASSLGGGINEQFF
NA	TRBJ1-4	TRBV9	NA	TGTGCCAGCAGCGTAGGACAGCGACCAACTAATGAAAAACTGTTTTTT	CASSVGQRPTNEKLFF
NA	TRBJ1-4	TRBV28	NA	TGTGCCAGCAGTTCTACAGGGAATGAAAAACTGTTTTTT	CASSSTGNEKLFF
TRBD1	TRBJ1-2	TRBV5-8	NA	TGTGCCAGCAGCTTGCTCCGGACAGGCGGGTCCACCTTC	CASSLLRTGGSTF
NA	TRBJ1-2	TRBV6-1	NA	TGTGCCAGCAGTGAACTCAGGGACCCGCCTTCTGGCTACACCTTC	CASSELRDPPSGYTF
TRBD1	TRBJ1-1	TRBV28	NA	TGTGCCAGCAGTTCCTGGGACAGGGAGAACACTGAAGCTTTCTTT	CASSSWDRENTEAFF
NA	TRBJ1-2	TRBV9	few	TGTGCCAGCAGCTCGCAGGGTGGTGTCTATGGCTACACCTTC	CASSSQGGVYGYTF
TRBD1	TRBJ2-2	TRBV11-2	NA	TGTGCCAGCAGCTCCAGGACAGGGGTCGCGAACACCGGGGAGCTGTTTTTT	CASSSRTGVANTGELFF
NA	TRBJ2-1	TRBV9	NA	TGTGCCAGCAGCGTCCGGGACACTTACAATGAGCAGTTCTTC	CASSVRDTYNEQFF
NA	TRBJ1-2	TRBV23-1	NA	TGCGCCCCTAGCGGGGAGGGGGGTTTTCCTAACTATGGCTACACCTTC	CAPSGEGGFPNYGYTF
TRBD1	TRBJ1-1	TRBV13	NA	TGTGCCAGCAGCTTAAGGGACAGGGGGCTGAACACTGAAGCTTTCTTT	CASSLRDRGLNTEAFF
NA	TRBJ1-3	TRBV6-5	NA	TGTGCCAGCAGTTACTCGAATCCCCGAGGAAACACCATATATTTT	CASSYSNPRGNTIYF